The source of this TCR beta chain is a study of T-cell reconstitution after alpha-beta-depleted transplantation in children (TCRdb year 2016). Study-level background: Using TCR repertoire profiling, the study followed T-cell immune reconstitution in a quantitative way in children after TCRalphabeta/CD19-depleted allogeneic hematopoietic cell transplantation.

Libraries were built with PCR. Sequencing took place on an Illumina HiSeq 2500. TCR libraries were prepared with molecular barcoding, using unique molecular identifiers to normalize TCRbeta repertoire quantification. TCRdb trimmed public reads at Q25 via fastp, called clones via MiXCR and kept in-frame beta chains. Here each entry gathers all rows of one CDR3 protein and keeps the most common genes and DNA. This sample gives about 360,000 distinct CDR3 sequences in total; about an eighth of them show up just once. The ten largest clones add up to 3.5% to 4.5% of the sample. Spanning cysteine to phenylalanine, the CDR3 consists of 14 amino acids. Left in the record is the CDR3 DNA by itself, 42 bases read in frame from the first base. Germline trimming amounts to 1 base on V and 11 bases on J, with 8 as the count of junction bases outside the gene matches. Looking up the germline V gene yields CDR1 SGHRS and CDR2 YFSETQ.

On this clonotype: Its antigen is unknown. Within one base of it there is no much larger clone, and no base qualities were kept.

The chain uses TRBV5-1 and TRBJ1-4; 7 junctional bases match TRBD1. This TCR derives from a human donor who donated a stem cell graft to a child with Fanconi anemia. This specimen consisted of PBMCs, obtained from the stem cell graft. The nucleotide sequence reads as follows: TGCGCCAGCAGCTTGACCGGACAGGAGGGGAAACTGTTTTTT. Translated, this gives CASSLTGQEGKLFF.